The subject of this entry is one TCR beta chain. The antigen is undetermined. Only in-frame clones appear in the TCRdb table, and some are missing; sequencing was by immunoSEQ multiplex PCR. The table has 75,000 to 90,000 clones, around nine tenths seen once. This specimen belongs to a study of T cell repertoires and HLA-DP antigens. This CDR3 is 12 amino acids long. V lost 0 bases and J 6 bases, leaving 4 bases between the germline ends. Germline V lookup: CDR1 MNHNS, CDR2 SASEGT. The sequence derives from a man aged 45-65 years in good health and CMV-seronegative. This chain uses TRBV6-1 with TRBJ2-3; D uncertain. Sequencing was performed on CD4+ T cells from PBMCs. CDR3 sequence reads: CASSEAHDTQYF. Written as DNA, the CDR3 is TGTGCCAGCAGTGAAGCGCATGATACGCAGTATTTT.